This T cell receptor (beta chain) was found in a study of identical twins. Overall study findings and caveats: There were fewer insertions in abundant cord blood beta clonotypes, but memory repertoires showed no such pattern. Conclusions relied on cross-sectional statistical analysis, not following the same donors. Modeled out-of-frame TCR alpha sharing in monozygotic twins fell below observed levels.

Healthy Caucasians provided all donations. This clonotype was detected ten times or more. The antigen remains unidentified. One entry per CDR3 protein, called by TCRdb with MiXCR from the 5' RACE reads. The profile shows about 570,000 distinct CDR3 sequences, over 8.5% of them singletons. These data were also filed under a second study, of yellow fever vaccine responses in identical twins.

This receptor was identified in a woman aged 18-29 years in good health. Sequencing used PBMCs.

The CDR3 is CSASLAGVKNIQYF. The CDR3 DNA is TGCAGTGCTAGCTTGGCGGGAGTTAAAAACATTCAGTACTTC. The chain carries TRBV20-1 and TRBJ2-4; 7 nucleotides match TRBD2. The CDR3 sequence is 14 residues long. The J segment lost 4 bases and the V segment lost 3 bases, leaving 6 bases of the junction unmatched. Germline CDR1 DFQATT, CDR2 SNEGSKA (reference sequence).